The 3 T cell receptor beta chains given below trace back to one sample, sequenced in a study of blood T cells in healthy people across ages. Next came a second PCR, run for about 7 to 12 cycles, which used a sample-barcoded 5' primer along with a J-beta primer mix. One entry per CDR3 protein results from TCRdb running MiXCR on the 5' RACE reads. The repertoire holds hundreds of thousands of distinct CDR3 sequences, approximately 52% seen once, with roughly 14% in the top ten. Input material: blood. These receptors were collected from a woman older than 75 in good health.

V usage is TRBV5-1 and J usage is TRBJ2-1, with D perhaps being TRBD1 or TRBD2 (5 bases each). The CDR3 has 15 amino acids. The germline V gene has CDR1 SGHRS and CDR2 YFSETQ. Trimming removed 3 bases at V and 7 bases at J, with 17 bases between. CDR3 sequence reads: CASSSRLRGQNEQFF. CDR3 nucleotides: TGCGCCAGCAGCTCCCGACTCCGGGGCCAAAATGAGCAGTTCTTC.

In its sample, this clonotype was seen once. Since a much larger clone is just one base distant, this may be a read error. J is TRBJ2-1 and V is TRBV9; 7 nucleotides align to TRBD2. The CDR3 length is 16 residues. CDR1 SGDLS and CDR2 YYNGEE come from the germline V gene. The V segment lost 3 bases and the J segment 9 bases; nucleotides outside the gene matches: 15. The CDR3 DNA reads TGTGCCAGCAGCGCGGGGGGTCCTTCCGAGGTTGCTGAGCAGTTCTTC. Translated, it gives CASSAGGPSEVAEQFF.

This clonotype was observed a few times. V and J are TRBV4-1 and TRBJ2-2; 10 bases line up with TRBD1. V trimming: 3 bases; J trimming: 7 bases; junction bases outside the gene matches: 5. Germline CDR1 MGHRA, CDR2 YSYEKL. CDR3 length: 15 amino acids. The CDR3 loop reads CASSQGQGLGGELFF. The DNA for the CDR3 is TGCGCCAGCAGCCAGGGACAGGGGTTGGGCGGGGAGCTGTTTTTT.